The clone carrying this TCR beta chain has just a few counts. Its antigen is undetermined. Both 60 Vbeta primers and 13 Jbeta primers went into the PCR. Clones were sequenced by immunoSEQ multiplex PCR, and TCRdb holds only the in-frame ones, with some missing. The repertoire has under 85,000 clones, approximately 74% of them found once; the top ten carry about 17%. The CDR3 length is 14 residues. Trimming at V came to 7 bases and at J to 8 bases, leaving 9 bases not matched to a gene. Germline loops: CDR1 MNHEY, CDR2 SVGAGI. The data belong to a study of cytomegalovirus exposure and HLA in healthy donors. Study-level results: Clonal expansion, a later analysis showed, was greater in HLA-associated TCR beta chains than in equally common others. CMV antigen specificity was confirmed in vitro for a few CMV-associated chains. Researchers counted roughly 150 TCR beta chains as cytomegalovirus-associated.

Material: PBMCs. This rearrangement joins TRBV6-5 to TRBJ2-3, with 10 nucleotides matching TRBD1. The receptor was derived from a man between 35 and 55 years old in good health and CMV-seropositive. In nucleotides, the CDR3 is TGTGCCAGCACCCCGGGACAGGGGATCCGTACGCAGTATTTT. Its protein product is CASTPGQGIRTQYF.